The 7 T cell receptor beta chains below were found in one sample sequenced in a study of breast tumors, draining lymph nodes, adjacent tissues. TCRdb called the multiplex PCR reads again in MiXCR, with one record for every CDR3 protein. The profile shows 45,000 or so distinct CDR3 sequences, 23% of them singletons. The sample comprised breast tumor tissue. These receptor sequences come from a female donor with breast cancer. Some clones in this sample may be carry-over from other donors' samples.

This clonotype showed up many times. The V and J genes are TRBV7-6 and TRBJ2-2; 10 positions agree with TRBD1. The length of the CDR3 is 18 residues. The V and J ends lost 5 bases and 6 bases, in that order; junction bases with no gene match: 15. Per the germline V gene, CDR1 is SGHVS and CDR2 is FNYEAQ. The CDR3 nucleotides are TGTGCCAGCAGCGTCACCGGGACAGGGGTATTCCCCTCCGGGGAGCTGTTTTTT. Its protein product is CASSVTGTGVFPSGELFF.

This clonotype was seen at least ten times. The gene calls are TRBV5-1 and TRBJ2-1; a possible D gene is TRBD2 (5 bases). Trimming pared 0 bases from V and 6 bases from J, leaving 10 bases between. The germline CDR1 and CDR2 sequences are SGHRS and YFSETQ. The CDR3 is 14 residues long. CDR3 nucleotides: TGCGCCAGCAGCTTGGGGGTTAGCGCCAATGAGCAGTTCTTC. Encoded protein: CASSLGVSANEQFF.

In this sample, this clonotype turned up many times. This chain uses TRBV2 with TRBJ2-2; possibly TRBD2 for D (6 bases). V was trimmed by 3 bases and J by 6 bases, leaving 11 bases between them. CDR3 length equals 14 residues. Germline lookup yields CDR1 SNHLY and CDR2 FYNNEI. The CDR3 here is CASSDLGGAGELFF. DNA for the CDR3: TGTGCCAGCAGTGACCTCGGCGGGGCCGGGGAGCTGTTTTTT.

This clonotype has a count of ten or more. This chain connects TRBV9 to TRBJ2-7; 12 positions agree with TRBD2. Germline-derived CDR1 and CDR2 are SGDLS and YYNGEE. Unmatched junction bases numbered 9, after V lost 3 bases and J lost 8 bases. This CDR3 has 15 residues. The chain's CDR3 is CASSASSGRAQKQYF. Here the CDR3 DNA reads TGTGCCAGCAGCGCGTCTAGCGGGAGGGCCCAGAAGCAGTACTTC. Variable domain in full (rest from reference TRBV9 and TRBJ2-7): DSGVTQTPKHLITATGQRVTLRCSPRSGDLSVYWYQQSLDQGLQFLIQYYNGEERAKGNILERFSAQQFPDLHSELNLSSLELGDSALYFCASSASSGRAQKQYFGPGTRLTVT.

The CDR3 loop reads CASSHRTYRVGTDTQYF. The CDR3 DNA sequence: TGTGCCAGCAGCCATCGAACGTACAGGGTTGGCACAGATACGCAGTATTTT. The rearrangement joins TRBV13 to TRBJ2-3; possible D gene TRBD1, 6 bases. V lost 5 bases and J 1 base, leaving 19 bases between the germline ends. There are 17 residues in the CDR3. Per germline, CDR1 PRHDT and CDR2 FYEKMQ (reference sequence).

By sample fraction, this clonotype is medium-sized. The chain carries TRBV7-6 and TRBJ2-3, with 7 nucleotides matching TRBD2. Germline CDR1 SGHVS, CDR2 FNYEAQ. CDR3 length: 14 amino acids. The V gene end was trimmed by 5 bases and the J gene end by 4 bases; junction bases not matched to a gene: 6. Here the CDR3 DNA reads TGTGCCAGCAGCATTAGCGGGTCGCCAGATACGCAGTATTTT. It is translated as CASSISGSPDTQYF.

The chain is built from TRBV20-1 and TRBJ2-7, with D possibly TRBD1 on 5 matching bases. The germline CDR1 and CDR2 sequences are DFQATT and SNEGSKA (reference sequence). V lost 6 bases to trimming and J lost 6 bases, with 21 bases between them. The CDR3 totals 14 residues. The DNA for the CDR3 is TGCAGTGCGGATTTAGCTACAGGTTCTGGCGAGCAGTACTTC. Its translation is CSADLATGSGEQYF.